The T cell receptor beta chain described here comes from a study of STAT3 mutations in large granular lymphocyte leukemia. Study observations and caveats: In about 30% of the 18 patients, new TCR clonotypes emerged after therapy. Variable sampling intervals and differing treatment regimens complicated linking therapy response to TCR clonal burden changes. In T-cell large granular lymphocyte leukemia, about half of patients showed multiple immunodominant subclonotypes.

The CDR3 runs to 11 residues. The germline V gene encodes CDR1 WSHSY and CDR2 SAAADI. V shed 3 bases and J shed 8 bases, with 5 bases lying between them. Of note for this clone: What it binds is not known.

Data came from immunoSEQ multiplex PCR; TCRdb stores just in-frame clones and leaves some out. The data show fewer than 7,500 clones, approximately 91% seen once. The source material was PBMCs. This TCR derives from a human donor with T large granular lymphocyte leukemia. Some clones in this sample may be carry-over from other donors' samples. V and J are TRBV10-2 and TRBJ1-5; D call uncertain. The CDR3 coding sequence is TGCGCCAGCAGTGACGGAGAGCCCCAGCATTTT. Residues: CASSDGEPQHF.